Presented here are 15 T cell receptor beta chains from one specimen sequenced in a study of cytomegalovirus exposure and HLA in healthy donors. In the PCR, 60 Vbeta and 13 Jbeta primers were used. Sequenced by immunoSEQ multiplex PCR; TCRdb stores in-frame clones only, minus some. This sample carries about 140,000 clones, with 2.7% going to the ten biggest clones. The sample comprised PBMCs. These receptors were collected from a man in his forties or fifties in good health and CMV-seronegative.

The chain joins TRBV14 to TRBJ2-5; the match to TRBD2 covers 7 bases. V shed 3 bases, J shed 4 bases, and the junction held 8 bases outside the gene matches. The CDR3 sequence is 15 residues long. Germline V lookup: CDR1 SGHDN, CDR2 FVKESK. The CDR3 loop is CASSQTRTGGETQYF. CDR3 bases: TGTGCCAGCAGCCAGACTCGGACGGGAGGAGAGACCCAGTACTTC. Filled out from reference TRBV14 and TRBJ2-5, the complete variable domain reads EAGVTQFPSHSVIEKGQTVTLRCDPISGHDNLYWYRRVMGKEIKFLLHFVKESKQDESGMPNNRFLAERTGGTYSTLKVQPAELEDSGVYFCASSQTRTGGETQYFGPGTRLLVL.

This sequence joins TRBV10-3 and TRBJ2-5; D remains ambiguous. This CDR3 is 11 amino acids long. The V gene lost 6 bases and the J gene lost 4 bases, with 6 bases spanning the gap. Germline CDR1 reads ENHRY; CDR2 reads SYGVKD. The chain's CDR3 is CAISSGETQYF. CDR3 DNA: TGTGCCATCAGCTCAGGAGAGACCCAGTACTTC.

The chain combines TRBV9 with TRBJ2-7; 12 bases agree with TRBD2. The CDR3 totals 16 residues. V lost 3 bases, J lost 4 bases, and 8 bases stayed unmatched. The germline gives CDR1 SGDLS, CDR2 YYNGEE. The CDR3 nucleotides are TGTGCCAGCAGCGCAGCACTAGCGGGGGGCCCGTACGAGCAGTACTTC. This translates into CASSAALAGGPYEQYF. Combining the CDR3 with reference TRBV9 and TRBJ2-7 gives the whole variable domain DSGVTQTPKHLITATGQRVTLRCSPRSGDLSVYWYQQSLDQGLQFLIQYYNGEERAKGNILERFSAQQFPDLHSELNLSSLELGDSALYFCASSAALAGGPYEQYFGPGTRLTVT.

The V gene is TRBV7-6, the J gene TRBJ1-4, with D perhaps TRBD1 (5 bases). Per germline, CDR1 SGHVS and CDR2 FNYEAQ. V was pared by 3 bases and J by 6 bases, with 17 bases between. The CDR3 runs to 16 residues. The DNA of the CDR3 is TGTGCCAGCAGCTTCCCTCCGGGAGGGGCGGATGAAAAACTGTTTTTT. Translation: CASSFPPGGADEKLFF. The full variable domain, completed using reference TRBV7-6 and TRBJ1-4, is GAGVSQSPRYKVTKRGQDVALRCDPISGHVSLYWYRQALGQGPEFLTYFNYEAQQDKSGLPNDRFSAERPEGSISTLTIQRTEQRDSAMYRCASSFPPGGADEKLFFGSGTQLSVL.

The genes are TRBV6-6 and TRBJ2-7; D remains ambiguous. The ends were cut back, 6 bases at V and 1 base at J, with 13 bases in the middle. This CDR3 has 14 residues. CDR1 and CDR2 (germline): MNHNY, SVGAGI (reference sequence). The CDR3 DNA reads TGTGCCAGCAGCCCAGACTCTTTGTCCTACGAGCAGTACTTC. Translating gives CASSPDSLSYEQYF.

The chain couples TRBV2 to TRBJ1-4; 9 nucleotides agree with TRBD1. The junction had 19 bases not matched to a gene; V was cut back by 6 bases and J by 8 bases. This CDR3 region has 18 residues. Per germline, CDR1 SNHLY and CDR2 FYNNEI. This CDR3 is CASRNGQGLRGVREKLFF. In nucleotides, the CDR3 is TGTGCCAGCAGGAATGGACAGGGGTTGCGTGGGGTGCGGGAAAAACTGTTTTTT.

The CDR3 loop reads CASSLEGAGGYGEAFF. Here the CDR3 DNA reads TGTGCCAGCAGCTTAGAAGGGGCAGGGGGGTACGGTGAAGCTTTCTTT. The chain links TRBV7-2 to TRBJ1-1; 7 nucleotides match TRBD1. The germline CDR1 and CDR2 sequences are SGHTA and FQGNSA. J gave up 7 bases and V 1 base, and 12 bases lay outside the gene matches. The CDR3 extends over 16 amino acids.

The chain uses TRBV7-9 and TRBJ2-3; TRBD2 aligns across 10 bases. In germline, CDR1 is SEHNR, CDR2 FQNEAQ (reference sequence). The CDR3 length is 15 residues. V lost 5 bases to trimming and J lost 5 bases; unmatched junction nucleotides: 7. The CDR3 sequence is CASSPSGGALDTQYF. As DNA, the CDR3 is TGTGCCAGCAGCCCAAGCGGGGGGGCTCTAGATACGCAGTATTTT.

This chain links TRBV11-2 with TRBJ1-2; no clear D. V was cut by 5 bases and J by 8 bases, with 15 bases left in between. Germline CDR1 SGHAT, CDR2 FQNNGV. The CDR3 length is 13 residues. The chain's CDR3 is CASSVDGGLGYTF. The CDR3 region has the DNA TGTGCCAGCAGCGTCGACGGAGGCTTAGGCTACACCTTC.

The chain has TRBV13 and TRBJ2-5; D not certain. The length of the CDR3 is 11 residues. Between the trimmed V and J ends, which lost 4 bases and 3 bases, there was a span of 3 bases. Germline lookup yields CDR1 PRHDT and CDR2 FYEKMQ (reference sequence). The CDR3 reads CASSSKETQYF. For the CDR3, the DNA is TGTGCCAGCAGCTCCAAAGAGACCCAGTACTTC. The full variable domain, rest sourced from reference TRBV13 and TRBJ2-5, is AAGVIQSPRHLIKEKRETATLKCYPIPRHDTVYWYQQGPGQDPQFLISFYEKMQSDKGSIPDRFSAQQFSDYHSELNMSSLELGDSALYFCASSSKETQYFGPGTRLLVL.

CDR3 coding DNA: TGTGCCAGCAGCCCGAATGTGCTCAGGGGGGACACTGAAGCTTTCTTT. The encoded protein is CASSPNVLRGDTEAFF. The chain carries TRBV7-9 and TRBJ1-1, with 7 bases that match TRBD1. From germline, CDR1 is SEHNR and CDR2 FQNEAQ (reference sequence). The V and J ends lost 5 bases and 3 bases, in that order; junction bases with no gene match: 12. This CDR3 contains 16 residues.

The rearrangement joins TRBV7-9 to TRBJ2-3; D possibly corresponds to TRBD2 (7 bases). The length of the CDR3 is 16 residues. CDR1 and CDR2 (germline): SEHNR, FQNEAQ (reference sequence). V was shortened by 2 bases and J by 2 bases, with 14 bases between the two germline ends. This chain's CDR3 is CASSLRGGSPTDTQYF. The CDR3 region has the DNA TGTGCCAGCAGCTTAAGGGGGGGCAGCCCCACAGATACGCAGTATTTT.

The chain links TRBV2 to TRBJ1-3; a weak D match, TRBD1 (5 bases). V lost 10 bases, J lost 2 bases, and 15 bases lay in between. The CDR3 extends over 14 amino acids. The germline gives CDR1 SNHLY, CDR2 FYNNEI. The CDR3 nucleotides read TGTGCCACCCAGGGAGGGCTCCCTGGAAACACCATATATTTT. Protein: CATQGGLPGNTIYF. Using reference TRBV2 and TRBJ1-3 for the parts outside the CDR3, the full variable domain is EPEVTQTPSHQVTQMGQEVILRCVPISNHLYFYWYRQILGQKVEFLVSFYNNEISEKSEIFDDQFSVERPDGSNFTLKIRSTKLEDSAMYFCATQGGLPGNTIYFGEGSWLTVV.

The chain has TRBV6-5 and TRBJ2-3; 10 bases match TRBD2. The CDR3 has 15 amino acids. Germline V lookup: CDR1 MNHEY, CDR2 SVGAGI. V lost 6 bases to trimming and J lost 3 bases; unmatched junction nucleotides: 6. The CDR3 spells CASRGAGGLTDTQYF. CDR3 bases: TGTGCCAGCAGGGGAGCGGGGGGGCTTACAGATACGCAGTATTTT.

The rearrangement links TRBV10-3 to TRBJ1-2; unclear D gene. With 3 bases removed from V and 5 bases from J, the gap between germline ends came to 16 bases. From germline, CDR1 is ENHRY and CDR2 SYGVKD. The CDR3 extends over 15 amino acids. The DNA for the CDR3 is TGTGCCATCAGTGACTTTGCGGAGCCTGGGTATGGCTACACCTTC. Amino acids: CAISDFAEPGYGYTF.